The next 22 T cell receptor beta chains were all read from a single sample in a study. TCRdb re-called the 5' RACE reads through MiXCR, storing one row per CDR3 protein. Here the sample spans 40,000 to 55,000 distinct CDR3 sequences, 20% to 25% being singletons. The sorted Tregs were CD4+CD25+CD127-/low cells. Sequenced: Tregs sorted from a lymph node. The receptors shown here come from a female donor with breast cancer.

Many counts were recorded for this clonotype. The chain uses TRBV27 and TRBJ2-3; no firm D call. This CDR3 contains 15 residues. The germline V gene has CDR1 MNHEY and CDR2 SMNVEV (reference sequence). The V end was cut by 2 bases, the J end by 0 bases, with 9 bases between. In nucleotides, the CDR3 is TGTGCCAGCAGTTTAAATCCTGCTAGCACAGATACGCAGTATTTT. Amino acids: CASSLNPASTDTQYF.

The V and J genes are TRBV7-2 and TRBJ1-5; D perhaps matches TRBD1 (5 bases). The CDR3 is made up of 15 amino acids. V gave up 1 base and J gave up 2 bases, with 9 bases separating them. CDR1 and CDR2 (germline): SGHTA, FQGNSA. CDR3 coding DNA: TGTGCCAGCAGCTTAGGGGGGGTGGGCAATCAGCCCCAGCATTTT. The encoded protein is CASSLGGVGNQPQHF.

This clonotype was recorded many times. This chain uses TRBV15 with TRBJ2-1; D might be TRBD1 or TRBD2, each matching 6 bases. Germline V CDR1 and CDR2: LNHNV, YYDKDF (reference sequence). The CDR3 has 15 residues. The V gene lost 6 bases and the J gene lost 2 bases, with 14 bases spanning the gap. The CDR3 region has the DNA TGTGCCACCAGAACTCAAGGGGGGCCCTACAATGAGCAGTTCTTC. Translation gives CATRTQGGPYNEQFF. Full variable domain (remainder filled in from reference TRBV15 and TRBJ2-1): DAMVIQNPRYQVTQFGKPVTLSCSQTLNHNVMYWYQQKSSQAPKLLFHYYDKDFNNEADTPDNFQSRRPNTSFCFLDIRSPGLGDTAMYLCATRTQGGPYNEQFFGPGTRLTVL.

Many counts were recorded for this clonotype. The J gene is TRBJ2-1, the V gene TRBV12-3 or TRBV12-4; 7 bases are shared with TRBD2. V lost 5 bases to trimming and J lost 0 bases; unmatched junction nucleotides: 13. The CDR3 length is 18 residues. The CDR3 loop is CASSTIRDYQSSYNEQFF. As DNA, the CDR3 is TGTGCCAGCAGTACAATCCGGGACTATCAGAGCTCCTACAATGAGCAGTTCTTC.

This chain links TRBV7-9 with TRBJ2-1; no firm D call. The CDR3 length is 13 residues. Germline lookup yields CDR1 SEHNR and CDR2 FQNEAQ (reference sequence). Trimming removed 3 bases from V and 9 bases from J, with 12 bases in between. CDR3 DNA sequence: TGTGCCAGCAGCTTGCTAGTTTACGGTGAGCAGTTCTTC. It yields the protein CASSLLVYGEQFF. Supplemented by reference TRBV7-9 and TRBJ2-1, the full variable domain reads DTGVSQNPRHKITKRGQNVTFRCDPISEHNRLYWYRQTLGQGPEFLTYFQNEAQLEKSRLLSDRFSAERPKGSFSTLEIQRTEQGDSAMYLCASSLLVYGEQFFGPGTRLTVL.

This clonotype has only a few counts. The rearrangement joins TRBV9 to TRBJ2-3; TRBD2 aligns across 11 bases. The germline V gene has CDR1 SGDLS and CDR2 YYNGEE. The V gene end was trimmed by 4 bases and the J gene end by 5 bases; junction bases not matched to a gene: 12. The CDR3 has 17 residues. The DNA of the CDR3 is TGTGCCAGCAGCCCTCGACTAGCGGGATTGGTCAAAGATACGCAGTATTTT. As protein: CASSPRLAGLVKDTQYF.

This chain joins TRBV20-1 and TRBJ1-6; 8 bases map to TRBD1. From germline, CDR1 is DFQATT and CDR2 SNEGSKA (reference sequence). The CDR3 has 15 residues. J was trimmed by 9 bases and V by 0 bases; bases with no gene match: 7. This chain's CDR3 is CSARDPDRGSSPLHF. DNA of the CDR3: TGCAGTGCTAGAGATCCCGACAGGGGAAGTTCACCCCTCCACTTT.

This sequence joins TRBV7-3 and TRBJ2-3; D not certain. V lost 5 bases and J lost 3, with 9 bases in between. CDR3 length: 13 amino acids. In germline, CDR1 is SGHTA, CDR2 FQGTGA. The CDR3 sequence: CASSPTGTDTQYF. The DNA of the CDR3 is TGTGCCAGCAGCCCAACCGGGACAGATACGCAGTATTTT.

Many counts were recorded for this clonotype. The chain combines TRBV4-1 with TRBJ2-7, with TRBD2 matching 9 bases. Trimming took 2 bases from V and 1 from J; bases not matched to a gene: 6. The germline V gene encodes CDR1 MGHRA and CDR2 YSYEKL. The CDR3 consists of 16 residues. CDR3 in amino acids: CASSQRPGLASYEQYF. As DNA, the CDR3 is TGCGCCAGCAGCCAACGTCCGGGACTAGCTTCCTACGAGCAGTACTTC.

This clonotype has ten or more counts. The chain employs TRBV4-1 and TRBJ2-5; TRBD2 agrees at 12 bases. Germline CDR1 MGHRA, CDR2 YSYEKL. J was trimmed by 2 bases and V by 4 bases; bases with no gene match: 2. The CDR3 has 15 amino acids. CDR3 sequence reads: CASSRGLAGQETQYF. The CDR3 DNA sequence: TGCGCCAGCAGCCGAGGACTAGCGGGGCAAGAGACCCAGTACTTC.

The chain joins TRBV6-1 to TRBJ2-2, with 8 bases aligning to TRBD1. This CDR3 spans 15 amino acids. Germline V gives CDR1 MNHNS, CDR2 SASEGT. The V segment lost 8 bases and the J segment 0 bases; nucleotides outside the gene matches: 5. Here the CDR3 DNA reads TGTGCCAGCGGTGCGGGACAGGCGAACACCGGGGAGCTGTTTTTT. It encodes CASGAGQANTGELFF.

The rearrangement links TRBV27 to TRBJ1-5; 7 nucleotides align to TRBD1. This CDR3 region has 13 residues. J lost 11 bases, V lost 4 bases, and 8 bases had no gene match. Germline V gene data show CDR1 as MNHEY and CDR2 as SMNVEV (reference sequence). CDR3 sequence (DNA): TGTGCCAGCAGTTCAGGGGGTTGGGAGACCCAGCATTTT. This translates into CASSSGGWETQHF.

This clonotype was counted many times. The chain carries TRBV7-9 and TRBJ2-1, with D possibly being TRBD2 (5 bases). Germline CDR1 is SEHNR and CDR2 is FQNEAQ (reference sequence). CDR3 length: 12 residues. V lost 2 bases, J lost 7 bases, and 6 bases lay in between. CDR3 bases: TGTGCCAGCAGCTTAAGAGGGAATGAGCAGTTCTTC. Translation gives CASSLRGNEQFF. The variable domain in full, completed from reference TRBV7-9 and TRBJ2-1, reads DTGVSQNPRHKITKRGQNVTFRCDPISEHNRLYWYRQTLGQGPEFLTYFQNEAQLEKSRLLSDRFSAERPKGSFSTLEIQRTEQGDSAMYLCASSLRGNEQFFGPGTRLTVL.

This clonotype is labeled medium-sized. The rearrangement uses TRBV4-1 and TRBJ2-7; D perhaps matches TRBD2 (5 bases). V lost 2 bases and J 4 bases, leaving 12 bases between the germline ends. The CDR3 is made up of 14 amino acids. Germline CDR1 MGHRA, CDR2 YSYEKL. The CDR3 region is CASSQQEEGYEQYF. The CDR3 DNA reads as TGCGCCAGCAGCCAACAGGAGGAAGGATACGAGCAGTACTTC.

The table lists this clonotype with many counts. The CDR3 coding sequence is TGCGCCAGCAGCCGGACTAGCGGGGTAGATACGCAGTATTTT. It specifies CASSRTSGVDTQYF. The rearrangement joins TRBV5-1 to TRBJ2-3; TRBD2 matches at 12 bases. The V gene end was trimmed by 4 bases and the J gene end by 5 bases; junction bases not matched to a gene: 2. The germline V gene has CDR1 SGHRS and CDR2 YFSETQ. CDR3 length: 14 amino acids. The full variable domain, completed using reference TRBV5-1 and TRBJ2-3, is KAGVTQTPRYLIKTRGQQVTLSCSPISGHRSVSWYQQTPGQGLQFLFEYFSETQRNKGNFPGRFSGRQFSNSRSEMNVSTLELGDSALYLCASSRTSGVDTQYFGPGTRLTVL.

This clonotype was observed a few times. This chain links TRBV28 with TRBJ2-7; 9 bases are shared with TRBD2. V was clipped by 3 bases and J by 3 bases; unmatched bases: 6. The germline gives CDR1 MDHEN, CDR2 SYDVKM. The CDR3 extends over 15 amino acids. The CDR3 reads CASSFGLAGNYEQYF. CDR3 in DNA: TGTGCCAGCAGTTTTGGGCTAGCGGGAAACTACGAGCAGTACTTC.

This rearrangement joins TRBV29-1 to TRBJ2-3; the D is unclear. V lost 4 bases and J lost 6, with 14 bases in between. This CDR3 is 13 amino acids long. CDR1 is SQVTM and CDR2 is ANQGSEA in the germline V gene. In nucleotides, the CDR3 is TGCAGCGTTGTGGATATAGTTAGGGATACGCAGTATTTT. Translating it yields CSVVDIVRDTQYF.

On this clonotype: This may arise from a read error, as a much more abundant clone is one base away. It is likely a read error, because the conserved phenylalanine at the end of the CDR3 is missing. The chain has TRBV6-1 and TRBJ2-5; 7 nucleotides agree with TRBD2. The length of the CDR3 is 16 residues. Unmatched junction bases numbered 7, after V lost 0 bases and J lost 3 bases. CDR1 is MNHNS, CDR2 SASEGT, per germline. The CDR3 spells CASSEAASGAKETQYS. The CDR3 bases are TGTGCCAGCAGTGAAGCGGCGAGCGGGGCAAAAGAGACCCAGTACTCC.

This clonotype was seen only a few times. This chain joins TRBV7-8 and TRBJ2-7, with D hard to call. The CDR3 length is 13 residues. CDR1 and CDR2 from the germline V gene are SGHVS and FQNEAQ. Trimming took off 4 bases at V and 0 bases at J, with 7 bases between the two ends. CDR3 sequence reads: CASSSTNSYEQYF. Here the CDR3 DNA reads TGTGCCAGCAGCTCAACGAACTCCTACGAGCAGTACTTC.

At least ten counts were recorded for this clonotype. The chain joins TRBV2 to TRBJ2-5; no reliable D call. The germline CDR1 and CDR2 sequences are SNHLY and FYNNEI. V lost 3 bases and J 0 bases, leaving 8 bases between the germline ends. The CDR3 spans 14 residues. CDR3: CASSDERYQETQYF. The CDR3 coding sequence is TGTGCCAGCAGTGACGAACGGTACCAAGAGACCCAGTACTTC.

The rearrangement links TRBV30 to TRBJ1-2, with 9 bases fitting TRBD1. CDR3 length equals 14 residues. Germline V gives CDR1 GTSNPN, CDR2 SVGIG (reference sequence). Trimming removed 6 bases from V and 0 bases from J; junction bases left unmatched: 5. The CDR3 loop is CACTGGSTNYGYTF. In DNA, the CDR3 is TGTGCCTGTACAGGGGGCTCTACTAACTATGGCTACACCTTC.

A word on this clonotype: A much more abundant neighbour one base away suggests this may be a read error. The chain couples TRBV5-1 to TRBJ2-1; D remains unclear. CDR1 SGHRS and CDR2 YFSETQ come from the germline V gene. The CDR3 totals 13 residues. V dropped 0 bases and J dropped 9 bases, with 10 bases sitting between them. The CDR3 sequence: CASSLDHGFEQFF. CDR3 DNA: TGCGCCAGCAGCTTGGACCACGGCTTTGAGCAGTTCTTC.